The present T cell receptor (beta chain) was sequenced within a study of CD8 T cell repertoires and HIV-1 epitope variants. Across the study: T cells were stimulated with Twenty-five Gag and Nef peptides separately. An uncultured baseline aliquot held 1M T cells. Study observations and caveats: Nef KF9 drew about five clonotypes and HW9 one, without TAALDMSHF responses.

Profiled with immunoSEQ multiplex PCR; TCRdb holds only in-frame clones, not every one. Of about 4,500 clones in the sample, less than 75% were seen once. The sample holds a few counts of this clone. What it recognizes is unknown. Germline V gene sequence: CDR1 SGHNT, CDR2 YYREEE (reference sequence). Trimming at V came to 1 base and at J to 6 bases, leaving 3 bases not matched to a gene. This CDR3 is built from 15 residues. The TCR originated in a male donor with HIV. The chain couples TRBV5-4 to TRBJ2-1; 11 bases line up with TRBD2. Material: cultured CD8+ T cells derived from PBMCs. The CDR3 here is CASSLTSGGPNEQFF. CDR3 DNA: TGTGCCAGCAGCTTGACTAGCGGGGGCCCCAATGAGCAGTTCTTC.